A selection of T cell receptor beta chains follows, all from one sample in a study of T cell repertoires in cytomegalovirus infection. TCRdb re-called the reads through MiXCR, storing one row per CDR3 protein. This table has about 150,000 distinct CDR3 sequences, about 25% appearing once. The sample was PBMCs. All receptors come from a human donor in good health (CMV status not recorded). Some clones in this sample may be carry-over from other donors' samples. The CDR3 runs from the conserved cysteine through the conserved F or W. A D gene is named only where the DNA matches it firmly. Size is stated for part of the rows, as once, few or many counts, or as a class when the clone is expanded.

clone size: -
D gene: -
V gene: TRBV27
J gene: TRBJ2-1
CDR3 protein: CASGRLRNEQFF
CDR3 DNA: TGTGCCAGCGGGCGCCTCCGGAATGAGCAGTTCTTC

clone size: -
D gene: -
V gene: TRBV20-1
J gene: TRBJ1-2
CDR3 protein: CSARSSGVGYTF
CDR3 DNA: TGCAGTGCTAGATCATCAGGGGTCGGCTACACCTTC

clone size: many
D gene: -
V gene: TRBV29-1
J gene: TRBJ2-7
CDR3 protein: CSVERDSRQYF
CDR3 DNA: TGCAGCGTTGAAAGGGACTCCCGGCAGTACTTC

clone size: once
D gene: -
V gene: TRBV9
J gene: TRBJ1-2
CDR3 protein: CASSVGDMYGYTF
CDR3 DNA: TGTGCCAGCAGCGTAGGAGACATGTATGGCTACACCTTC

clone size: few
D gene: -
V gene: TRBV27
J gene: TRBJ2-1
CDR3 protein: CASSYYTGPYNEQFF
CDR3 DNA: TGTGCCAGCAGCTACTACACCGGACCTTACAATGAGCAGTTCTTC

clone size: once
D gene: -
V gene: TRBV24-1
J gene: TRBJ1-2
CDR3 protein: CATSEGGTAHGYTF
CDR3 DNA: TGTGCCACCAGTGAGGGGGGGACTGCGCATGGCTACACCTTC

clone size: -
D gene: -
V gene: TRBV24-1
J gene: TRBJ1-4
CDR3 protein: CATSVRRLGEKLFF
CDR3 DNA: TGTGCCACCAGTGTACGGAGATTGGGTGAAAAACTGTTTTTT

clone size: few
D gene: -
V gene: TRBV12-3/TRBV12-4
J gene: TRBJ1-1
CDR3 protein: CASRTTDMNTEAFF
CDR3 DNA: TGTGCCAGCAGAACGACAGACATGAACACTGAAGCTTTCTTT

clone size: -
D gene: -
V gene: TRBV27
J gene: TRBJ2-7
CDR3 protein: CASSPSSTSYEQYF
CDR3 DNA: TGTGCCAGCAGTCCATCAAGCACCTCCTACGAGCAGTACTTC

clone size: -
D gene: TRBD2
V gene: TRBV6-6
J gene: TRBJ2-1
CDR3 protein: CASRLVAGREGDF
CDR3 DNA: TGTGCCAGCAGACTAGTAGCTGGCAGGGAGGGTGACTTC

clone size: -
D gene: -
V gene: TRBV6-5
J gene: TRBJ1-3
CDR3 protein: CASRSEVNTIYF
CDR3 DNA: TGTGCCAGCCGATCAGAAGTCAACACCATATATTTT

clone size: -
D gene: -
V gene: TRBV11-2
J gene: TRBJ1-6
CDR3 protein: CASSSGRGSYNSPLHF
CDR3 DNA: TGTGCCAGCAGCTCGGGGAGAGGCTCCTATAATTCACCCCTCCACTTT

clone size: many
D gene: -
V gene: TRBV6-5
J gene: TRBJ2-1
CDR3 protein: CASSPGGSSYNEQFF
CDR3 DNA: TGTGCCAGCAGTCCTGGAGGAAGCTCCTACAATGAGCAGTTCTTC

clone size: few
D gene: TRBD1
V gene: TRBV28
J gene: TRBJ1-1
CDR3 protein: CASSAPGGNTEAFF
CDR3 DNA: TGTGCCAGCAGTGCCCCAGGGGGGAACACTGAAGCTTTCTTT

clone size: few
D gene: -
V gene: TRBV11-2
J gene: TRBJ1-6
CDR3 protein: CASSGLQARNSPLHF
CDR3 DNA: TGTGCCAGCAGCGGGTTACAAGCCAGAAATTCACCCCTCCACTTT

clone size: -
D gene: -
V gene: TRBV2
J gene: TRBJ1-1
CDR3 protein: CASTEGQLGTEAFF
CDR3 DNA: TGTGCCAGCACCGAAGGGCAGTTAGGGACTGAAGCTTTCTTT

clone size: -
D gene: TRBD1
V gene: TRBV28
J gene: TRBJ1-4
CDR3 protein: CASGIPGQGSFWEKLFF
CDR3 DNA: TGTGCCAGCGGGATACCGGGACAGGGGTCCTTTTGGGAAAAACTGTTTTTT

clone size: few
D gene: -
V gene: TRBV28
J gene: TRBJ2-1
CDR3 protein: CASSLSGLLNEQFF
CDR3 DNA: TGTGCCAGCAGTTTATCCGGTCTTCTCAATGAGCAGTTCTTC

clone size: few
D gene: -
V gene: TRBV6-2/TRBV6-3
J gene: TRBJ2-7
CDR3 protein: CASSPDSILREQYF
CDR3 DNA: TGTGCCAGCAGTCCGGACAGCATACTACGAGAGCAGTACTTC

clone size: -
D gene: -
V gene: TRBV4-3
J gene: TRBJ1-2
CDR3 protein: CASSQEAGPGDGYTF
CDR3 DNA: TGCGCCAGCAGCCAAGAGGCAGGGCCGGGGGATGGCTACACCTTC

clone size: -
D gene: TRBD1
V gene: TRBV20-1
J gene: TRBJ2-7
CDR3 protein: CSARDRGLGEQYF
CDR3 DNA: TGCAGTGCTAGGGACAGGGGGCTGGGGGAGCAGTACTTC

clone size: many
D gene: TRBD1
V gene: TRBV7-9
J gene: TRBJ1-2
CDR3 protein: CASRGKGGTGRNYGYTF
CDR3 DNA: TGTGCCAGCAGGGGAAAGGGTGGGACAGGGAGGAACTATGGCTACACCTTC

clone size: -
D gene: -
V gene: TRBV25-1
J gene: TRBJ1-1
CDR3 protein: CVSSDLKNTEAFF
CDR3 DNA: TGTGTCAGCAGTGATTTAAAGAACACTGAAGCTTTCTTT

clone size: few
D gene: -
V gene: TRBV13
J gene: TRBJ1-3
CDR3 protein: CASSFGQSGNTIYF
CDR3 DNA: TGTGCCAGCAGCTTTGGACAGTCTGGAAACACCATATATTTT

clone size: few
D gene: -
V gene: TRBV4-1
J gene: TRBJ2-1
CDR3 protein: CASSHPRTRGNEQFF
CDR3 DNA: TGCGCCAGCAGCCATCCCCGGACCCGAGGGAATGAGCAGTTCTTC

clone size: -
D gene: -
V gene: TRBV7-6
J gene: TRBJ1-2
CDR3 protein: CASSLSRALGTINYGYTF
CDR3 DNA: TGTGCCAGCAGCTTGTCCCGGGCCCTAGGCACGATTAACTATGGCTACACCTTC

clone size: -
D gene: -
V gene: TRBV4-3
J gene: TRBJ2-7
CDR3 protein: CASSRGRGAWAYEQYF
CDR3 DNA: TGCGCCAGCAGCCGAGGTCGGGGCGCGTGGGCCTACGAGCAGTACTTC

clone size: -
D gene: -
V gene: TRBV9
J gene: TRBJ2-1
CDR3 protein: CASSAPLYNEQFF
CDR3 DNA: TGTGCCAGCAGCGCCCCTCTCTACAATGAGCAGTTCTTC

clone size: -
D gene: TRBD2
V gene: TRBV29-1
J gene: TRBJ2-1
CDR3 protein: CSVVGLAYYNEQFF
CDR3 DNA: TGCAGCGTTGTAGGACTAGCGTACTACAATGAGCAGTTCTTC

clone size: -
D gene: -
V gene: TRBV14
J gene: TRBJ2-3
CDR3 protein: CASSQVADTQYF
CDR3 DNA: TGTGCCAGCAGCCAAGTAGCAGATACGCAGTATTTT

clone size: many
D gene: -
V gene: TRBV7-2
J gene: TRBJ1-4
CDR3 protein: CASSARAYEKLFF
CDR3 DNA: TGTGCCAGCAGCGCCAGGGCGTACGAAAAACTGTTTTTT

clone size: many
D gene: -
V gene: TRBV7-8
J gene: TRBJ1-5
CDR3 protein: CASSLRQTNQPQHF
CDR3 DNA: TGTGCCAGCAGCTTAAGACAGACAAATCAGCCCCAGCATTTT

clone size: few
D gene: TRBD2
V gene: TRBV19
J gene: TRBJ2-1
CDR3 protein: CASSTPGTSGDEQFF
CDR3 DNA: TGTGCCAGTAGTACCCCCGGGACTAGCGGGGATGAGCAGTTCTTC

clone size: -
D gene: -
V gene: TRBV29-1
J gene: TRBJ2-7
CDR3 protein: CSVGQYEQYF
CDR3 DNA: TGCAGCGTTGGTCAGTACGAGCAGTACTTC

clone size: few
D gene: -
V gene: TRBV7-9
J gene: TRBJ1-2
CDR3 protein: CASSLAISLYGYTF
CDR3 DNA: TGTGCCAGCAGCTTAGCGATTTCATTGTATGGCTACACCTTC

clone size: few
D gene: TRBD2
V gene: TRBV4-2
J gene: TRBJ2-7
CDR3 protein: CASSQEGLAGGPSYEQYF
CDR3 DNA: TGTGCCAGCAGCCAAGAGGGACTAGCGGGGGGGCCTTCCTACGAGCAGTACTTC

clone size: -
D gene: -
V gene: TRBV14
J gene: TRBJ1-1
CDR3 protein: CASSQGEAFF
CDR3 DNA: TGTGCCAGCAGCCAGGGAGAAGCTTTCTTT

clone size: -
D gene: TRBD2
V gene: TRBV4-1
J gene: TRBJ2-5
CDR3 protein: CASSQGAGSQETQYF
CDR3 DNA: TGCGCCAGCAGCCAAGGAGCGGGATCTCAAGAGACCCAGTACTTC

clone size: few
D gene: -
V gene: TRBV5-1
J gene: TRBJ1-1
CDR3 protein: CASSLTRELNTEAFF
CDR3 DNA: TGCGCCAGCAGCTTGACACGGGAGTTGAACACTGAAGCTTTCTTT

clone size: -
D gene: TRBD2
V gene: TRBV29-1
J gene: TRBJ2-7
CDR3 protein: CSVLQTSGVSYEQYF
CDR3 DNA: TGCAGCGTCCTACAGACTAGCGGGGTCTCCTACGAGCAGTACTTC

clone size: few
D gene: TRBD1
V gene: TRBV6-1
J gene: TRBJ2-2
CDR3 protein: CASRRDRGNTGELFF
CDR3 DNA: TGTGCCAGCAGGCGGGACAGGGGAAACACCGGGGAGCTGTTTTTT

clone size: few
D gene: -
V gene: TRBV4-2
J gene: TRBJ2-5
CDR3 protein: CASSQESTKETQYF
CDR3 DNA: TGTGCCAGCAGCCAAGAATCGACCAAAGAGACCCAGTACTTC

clone size: -
D gene: -
V gene: TRBV27
J gene: TRBJ2-1
CDR3 protein: CASSLGAVYNEQFF
CDR3 DNA: TGTGCCAGCAGTTTAGGGGCCGTTTACAATGAGCAGTTCTTC

clone size: -
D gene: TRBD2
V gene: TRBV11-2
J gene: TRBJ2-3
CDR3 protein: CASSRGLAGGYEAHTQYF
CDR3 DNA: TGTGCCAGCAGCCGGGGACTAGCGGGAGGGTATGAGGCGCATACGCAGTATTTT

clone size: few
D gene: -
V gene: TRBV5-4
J gene: TRBJ2-1
CDR3 protein: CASSPARSGGNEQFF
CDR3 DNA: TGTGCCAGCAGCCCCGCTAGGTCCGGCGGCAATGAGCAGTTCTTC

clone size: few
D gene: -
V gene: TRBV4-1
J gene: TRBJ2-1
CDR3 protein: CASSQDGGGSYNEQFF
CDR3 DNA: TGCGCCAGCAGCCAAGACGGTGGGGGTTCGTACAATGAGCAGTTCTTC

clone size: few
D gene: TRBD2
V gene: TRBV3-1
J gene: TRBJ2-7
CDR3 protein: CASSPSGATYEQYF
CDR3 DNA: TGTGCCAGCAGCCCAAGCGGGGCCACCTACGAGCAGTACTTC

clone size: many
D gene: TRBD2
V gene: TRBV7-3
J gene: TRBJ2-3
CDR3 protein: CASSLTGGGVSTDTQYF
CDR3 DNA: TGTGCCAGCAGCTTAACGGGTGGGGGGGTGAGCACAGATACGCAGTATTTT

clone size: -
D gene: -
V gene: TRBV10-3
J gene: TRBJ2-3
CDR3 protein: CAISDPDTDTQYF
CDR3 DNA: TGTGCCATCAGTGATCCGGACACAGATACGCAGTATTTT

clone size: -
D gene: -
V gene: TRBV7-2
J gene: TRBJ1-4
CDR3 protein: CASSLYGKLFF
CDR3 DNA: TGTGCCAGCAGCTTATATGGAAAACTGTTTTTT

clone size: many
D gene: TRBD2
V gene: TRBV7-8
J gene: TRBJ2-2
CDR3 protein: CASSLTAGGPRTGELFF
CDR3 DNA: TGTGCCAGCAGCCTGACAGCGGGAGGCCCTAGAACCGGGGAGCTGTTTTTT

clone size: many
D gene: TRBD1
V gene: TRBV12-3/TRBV12-4
J gene: TRBJ1-5
CDR3 protein: CASSRTGANQPQHF
CDR3 DNA: TGTGCCAGCAGTAGGACAGGGGCCAATCAGCCCCAGCATTTT

clone size: few
D gene: -
V gene: TRBV15
J gene: TRBJ1-3
CDR3 protein: CATSRELSWPRRNTIYF
CDR3 DNA: TGTGCCACCAGCAGAGAACTTTCATGGCCCCGCCGAAACACCATATATTTT

clone size: -
D gene: -
V gene: TRBV28
J gene: TRBJ1-3
CDR3 protein: CATSLPGSGNTIYF
CDR3 DNA: TGTGCCACCAGCCTCCCAGGTTCTGGAAACACCATATATTTT